A selection of T cell receptor beta chains follows, all from one sample in a study of human T cells and chemical hapten exposure. TCRdb recomputed calls from the RACE reads with MiXCR, one row per CDR3 protein. This table has approximately 96,000 distinct CDR3 sequences, 7.5% to 10% appearing once. This specimen was whole blood, taken in connection with sensitization to the hapten diphenylcyclopropenone (DPC). The receptors shown here come from a woman aged 40 to 50 with alopecia areata. Some clones in this sample may be carry-over from other donors' samples. CDR3s include the opening cysteine and the closing phenylalanine or tryptophan. The D gene is left open where the match is weak. The size field is filled for only some rows; it gives once, few, many or a size class.

j_gene	d_gene	abundance	v_gene	CDR3nt	CDR3aa
TRBJ2-5	TRBD2	many	TRBV29-1	TGCAGCGCTCTCAGGCTAGCGGTGCGAGAGACCCAGTACTTC	CSALRLAVRETQYF
TRBJ2-7	TRBD1	many	TRBV28	TGTGCCAGCAGGGGACAGAACCCCTACGAGCAGTACTTC	CASRGQNPYEQYF
TRBJ2-7	TRBD1	NA	TRBV27	TGTGCCAGCAGTTCCAAGCCGTCCGGGACAGGCTCCTACGAGCAGTACTTC	CASSSKPSGTGSYEQYF
TRBJ1-1	TRBD1	many	TRBV5-1	TGCGCCAGCAGCTTCCAGGGGGCTCGGAACACTGAAGCTTTCTTT	CASSFQGARNTEAFF
TRBJ2-7	NA	NA	TRBV6-2/TRBV6-3	TGTGCCAGCAGTTACGGGATCTACGAGCAGTACTTC	CASSYGIYEQYF
TRBJ2-1	TRBD2	many	TRBV28	TGTGCCGCGGGTGGACTAGCACCCTACAATGAGCAGTTCTTC	CAAGGLAPYNEQFF
TRBJ2-7	TRBD2	NA	TRBV4-2	TGTGCCAGCAGCCAAGATCGCGGGAGCTCCTACGAGCAGTACTTC	CASSQDRGSSYEQYF
TRBJ2-7	NA	few	TRBV28	TGTGCCAGCAGTACGACCGGGACATCCTACGAGCAGTACTTC	CASSTTGTSYEQYF
TRBJ1-5	NA	NA	TRBV12-3/TRBV12-4	TGTGCCAGCAGTTTCGGAAGGTATCAGCCCCAGCATTTT	CASSFGRYQPQHF
TRBJ2-2	NA	NA	TRBV24-1	TGTGCCACCAGTGGTACGACTTTGAACACCGGGGAGCTGTTTTTT	CATSGTTLNTGELFF
TRBJ2-2	NA	many	TRBV12-3/TRBV12-4	TGTGCCAGCGGTCCTGCCGGTGAAACCGGGGAGCTGTTTTTT	CASGPAGETGELFF
TRBJ2-6	TRBD1	NA	TRBV5-4	TGTGCCAGCAGGCGGGGACAGGGGACCTCTGGGGCCAACGTCCTGACTTTC	CASRRGQGTSGANVLTF
TRBJ1-6	NA	NA	TRBV7-2	TGTGCCAGCAGCTTAGTTCAGAACCAAGCCTCACCCCTCCACTTT	CASSLVQNQASPLHF
TRBJ2-1	TRBD2	few	TRBV10-3	TGTGCCATCAGTGACGCTAGCGGGGGTAATGAGCAGTTCTTC	CAISDASGGNEQFF
TRBJ1-2	NA	few	TRBV6-2/TRBV6-3	TGTGCCAGCTCATTATCAGGGACGAGCTATGGCTACACCTTC	CASSLSGTSYGYTF
TRBJ2-4	TRBD1	NA	TRBV18	TGTGCCAGCTCGACTTCCGGGACAGGGATTCTAAACATTCAGTACTTC	CASSTSGTGILNIQYF
TRBJ1-2	NA	many	TRBV7-8	TGTGCCAGCAGCATGTCCAGGGGTTTTCCTTCCTATGGCTACACCTTC	CASSMSRGFPSYGYTF
TRBJ2-1	NA	NA	TRBV3-1	TGTGCCAGCAGCCAAGAAACAGTGGCGCAGTTCTTC	CASSQETVAQFF
TRBJ2-7	TRBD1	NA	TRBV7-2	TGTGCCAGCAGCTTAGGCCACAGGGGTTCCTACGAGCAGTACTTC	CASSLGHRGSYEQYF
TRBJ2-7	TRBD1	NA	TRBV28	TGTGCCAGCAGTTTAAGCGGGACAGGGTCATACGAGCAGTACTTC	CASSLSGTGSYEQYF
TRBJ2-7	NA	few	TRBV10-3	TGTGCCATCAGTGATGGTGGGGCCGCATACGAGCAGTACTTC	CAISDGGAAYEQYF
TRBJ2-2	NA	NA	TRBV7-9	TGTGCCAGCTTCCGGGACCTCACCGGGGAGCTGTTTTTT	CASFRDLTGELFF
TRBJ2-1	NA	many	TRBV5-1	TGCGCCAGCAGCTTGGACAGCTTTAGCTCCTACAATGAGCAGTTCTTC	CASSLDSFSSYNEQFF
TRBJ2-1	NA	few	TRBV5-1	TGCGCCAGCAGCTTCGGTCAGGGCGACGAGCAGTTCTTC	CASSFGQGDEQFF
TRBJ2-1	TRBD1	NA	TRBV29-1	TGCAGCGTTGAATCTTGGTTGGACAGGGCTGACAATGAGCAGTTCTTC	CSVESWLDRADNEQFF
TRBJ2-7	NA	many	TRBV30	TGTGCCTGGAGTACAGGACAAAGGGGCGAGCAGTACTTC	CAWSTGQRGEQYF
TRBJ2-4	TRBD1	NA	TRBV5-4	TGTGCCAGCAGTTCCGGACAGGGGGCGGCCAAAAACATTCGGTACTTC	CASSSGQGAAKNIRYF
TRBJ1-5	NA	few	TRBV28	TGTGCCAGCAGTCCCATGGTTAATCAGCCCCAGCATTTT	CASSPMVNQPQHF
TRBJ2-7	TRBD1	many	TRBV13	TGTGCCAGCAGCCCTCGACAGGGGGGCTGGCCCTACGAGCAGTACTTC	CASSPRQGGWPYEQYF
TRBJ2-3	NA	few	TRBV6-5	TGTGCCAGCAGTTACTCGATCGCCGGGATCAGCGCAGATACGCAGTATTTT	CASSYSIAGISADTQYF
TRBJ2-3	TRBD1	many	TRBV2	TGTGCCAGCAGTCAGCAGGGGGACGCAGATACGCAGTATTTT	CASSQQGDADTQYF
TRBJ2-2	NA	many	TRBV18	TGTGCCAGCTCACCCGTGGGCCTAGCGCCTTTCGCGAACACCGGGGAGCTGTTTTTT	CASSPVGLAPFANTGELFF
TRBJ2-3	NA	many	TRBV2	TGTGCCAGCAGTTCCCCGGCGGGGGATACGCAGTATTTT	CASSSPAGDTQYF
TRBJ1-1	NA	few	TRBV11-2	TGTGCCAGCAGCTTAAAATCGGTTAGCCGTATGAACACTGAAGCTTTCTTT	CASSLKSVSRMNTEAFF
TRBJ1-5	TRBD1	NA	TRBV4-3	TGCGCCAGCGGCCAGGGACAGGGATTGAATCAGCCCCAGCATTTT	CASGQGQGLNQPQHF
TRBJ2-3	TRBD2	NA	TRBV10-3	TGTGCCATCGCGGGGGTCGGTCTAGGTGGCACAGATACGCAGTATTTT	CAIAGVGLGGTDTQYF
TRBJ2-4	TRBD1	NA	TRBV7-2	TGTGCCAGCGCAAGAGACAGGGAGAGGAAGTACTTC	CASARDRERKYF
TRBJ2-2	TRBD1	many	TRBV29-1	TGCAGCGTCCTAGGACAGGGGGCGACCGGGGAGCTGTTTTTT	CSVLGQGATGELFF
TRBJ2-3	NA	NA	TRBV11-2	TGTGCCAGCAGCGCTTTAAGGGCAGATACGCAGTATTTT	CASSALRADTQYF
TRBJ1-3	NA	few	TRBV7-9	TGTGCCAGCAGCTTAGAGCACGGGATCTCTGGAAACACCATATATTTT	CASSLEHGISGNTIYF
TRBJ1-2	NA	many	TRBV19	TGTGCCAGTAGTAAGACCTCCCCGGCGGATGGCTACACCTTC	CASSKTSPADGYTF
TRBJ2-5	TRBD1	few	TRBV7-2	TGTGCCAGCAGCTCCACCGACAGGGTCAAGACCCAGTACTTC	CASSSTDRVKTQYF
TRBJ2-7	TRBD2	NA	TRBV28	TGTGCCAGCAGTTTGGGACTAGCGGGCCTATCCTACGAGCAGTACTTC	CASSLGLAGLSYEQYF
TRBJ1-4	TRBD1	many	TRBV29-1	TGCAGCGTCGTACAGGGGGCGAGCGAAAAACTGTTTTTT	CSVVQGASEKLFF
TRBJ2-1	TRBD2	few	TRBV5-1	TGCGCCAGCAGCTTGGCGGGGACTACCCTAACCCCCCGGTTCTTC	CASSLAGTTLTPRFF
TRBJ1-3	NA	many	TRBV7-2	TGTGCCAGCAGTTTCGATCGGCGGGGCACCATATATTTT	CASSFDRRGTIYF
TRBJ1-5	NA	many	TRBV20-1	TGCAGTGCTAGGCAGATAGAGGGTCAGCCCCAGCATTTT	CSARQIEGQPQHF
TRBJ2-7	NA	few	TRBV30	TGTGCCTGGAGTGCCCAGGGTTACGAGCAGTACTTC	CAWSAQGYEQYF
TRBJ2-2	NA	few	TRBV6-2/TRBV6-3	TGTGCCAGCGTGAGGGGCGCGAACACCGGGGAGCTGTTTTTT	CASVRGANTGELFF